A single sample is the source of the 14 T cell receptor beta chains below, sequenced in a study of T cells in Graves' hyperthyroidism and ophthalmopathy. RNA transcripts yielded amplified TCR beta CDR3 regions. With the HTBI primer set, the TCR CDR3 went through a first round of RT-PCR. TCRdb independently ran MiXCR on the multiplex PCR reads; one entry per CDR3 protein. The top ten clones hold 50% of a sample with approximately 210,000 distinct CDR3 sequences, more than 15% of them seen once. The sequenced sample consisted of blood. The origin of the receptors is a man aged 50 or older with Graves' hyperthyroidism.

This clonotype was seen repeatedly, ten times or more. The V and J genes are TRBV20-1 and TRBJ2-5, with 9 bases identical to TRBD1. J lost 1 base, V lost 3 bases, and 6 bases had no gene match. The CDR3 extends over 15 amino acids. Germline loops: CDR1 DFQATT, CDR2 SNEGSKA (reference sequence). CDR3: CSARPGQGAQETQYF. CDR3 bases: TGCAGTGCTAGGCCGGGACAGGGTGCCCAAGAGACCCAGTACTTC.

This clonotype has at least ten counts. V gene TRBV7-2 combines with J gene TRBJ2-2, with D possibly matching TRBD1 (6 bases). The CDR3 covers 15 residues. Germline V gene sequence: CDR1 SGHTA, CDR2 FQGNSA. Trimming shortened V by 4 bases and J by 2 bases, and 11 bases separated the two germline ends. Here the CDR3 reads CASSSWTVNTGELFF. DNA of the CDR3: TGTGCCAGCAGCTCCTGGACAGTCAACACCGGGGAGCTGTTTTTT.

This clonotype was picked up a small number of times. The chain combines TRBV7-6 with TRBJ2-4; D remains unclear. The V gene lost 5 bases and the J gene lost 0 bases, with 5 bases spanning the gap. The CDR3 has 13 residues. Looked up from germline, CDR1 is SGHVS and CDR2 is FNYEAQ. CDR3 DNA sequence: TGTGCCAGCAGCCCGCTAGCCAAAAACATTCAGTACTTC. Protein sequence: CASSPLAKNIQYF.

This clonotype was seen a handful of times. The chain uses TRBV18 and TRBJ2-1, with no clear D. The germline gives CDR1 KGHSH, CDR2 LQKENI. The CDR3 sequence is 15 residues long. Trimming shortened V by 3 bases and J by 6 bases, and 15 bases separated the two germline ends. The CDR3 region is CASSPIMDGFNEQFF. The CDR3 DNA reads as TGTGCCAGCTCACCCATCATGGATGGTTTCAATGAGCAGTTCTTC.

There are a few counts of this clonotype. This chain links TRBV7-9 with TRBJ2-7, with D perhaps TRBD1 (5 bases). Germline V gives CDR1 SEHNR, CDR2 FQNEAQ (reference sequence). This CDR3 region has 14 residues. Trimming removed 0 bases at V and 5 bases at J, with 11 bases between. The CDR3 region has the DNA TGTGCCAGCAGCTTAGCGCATGGGGCGGACGAGCAGTACTTC. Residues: CASSLAHGADEQYF.

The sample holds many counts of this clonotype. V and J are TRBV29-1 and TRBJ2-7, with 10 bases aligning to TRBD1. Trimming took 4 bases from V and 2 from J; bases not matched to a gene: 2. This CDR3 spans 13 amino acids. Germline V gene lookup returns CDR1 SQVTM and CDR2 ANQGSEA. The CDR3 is CSVVGTGAYEQYF. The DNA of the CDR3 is TGCAGCGTTGTGGGGACAGGGGCCTACGAGCAGTACTTC.

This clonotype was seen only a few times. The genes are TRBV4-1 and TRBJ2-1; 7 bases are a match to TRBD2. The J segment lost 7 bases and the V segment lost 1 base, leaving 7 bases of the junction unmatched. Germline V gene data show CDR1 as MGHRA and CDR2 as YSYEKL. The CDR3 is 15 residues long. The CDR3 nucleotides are TGCGCCAGCAGCCAAGCGGTAGCGGGTTTGAATGAGCAGTTCTTC. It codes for CASSQAVAGLNEQFF.

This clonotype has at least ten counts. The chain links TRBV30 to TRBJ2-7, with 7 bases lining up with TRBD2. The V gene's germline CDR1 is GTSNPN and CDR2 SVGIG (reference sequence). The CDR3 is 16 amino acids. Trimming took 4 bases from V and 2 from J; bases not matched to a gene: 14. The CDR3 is CAWTDRGLAEPYEQYF. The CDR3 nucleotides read TGTGCCTGGACAGACCGCGGGCTAGCGGAACCCTACGAGCAGTACTTC.

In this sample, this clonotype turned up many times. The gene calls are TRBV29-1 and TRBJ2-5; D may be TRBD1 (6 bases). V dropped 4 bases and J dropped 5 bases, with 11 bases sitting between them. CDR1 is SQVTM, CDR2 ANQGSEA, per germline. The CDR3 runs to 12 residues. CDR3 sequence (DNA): TGCAGCGTTGGGGGGCTGGGTGAGACCCAGTACTTC. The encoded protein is CSVGGLGETQYF.

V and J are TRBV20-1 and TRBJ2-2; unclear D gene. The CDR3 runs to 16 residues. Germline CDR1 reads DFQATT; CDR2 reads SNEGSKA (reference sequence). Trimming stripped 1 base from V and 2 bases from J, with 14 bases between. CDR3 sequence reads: CSARGRGTSNTGELFF. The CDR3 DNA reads TGCAGTGCTAGAGGGCGCGGAACGAGCAACACCGGGGAGCTGTTTTTT.

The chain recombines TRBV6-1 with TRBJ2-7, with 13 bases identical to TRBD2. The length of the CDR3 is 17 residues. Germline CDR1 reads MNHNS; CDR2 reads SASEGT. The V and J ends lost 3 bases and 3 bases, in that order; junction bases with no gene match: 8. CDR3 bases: TGTGCCAGCAGTGAGTCCGGACTAGCGGGAGCACTCTACGAGCAGTACTTC. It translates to CASSESGLAGALYEQYF.

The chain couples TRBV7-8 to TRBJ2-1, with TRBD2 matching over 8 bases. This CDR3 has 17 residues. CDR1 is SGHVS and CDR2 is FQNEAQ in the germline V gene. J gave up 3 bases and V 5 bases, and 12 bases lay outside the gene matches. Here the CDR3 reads CASSKQPGLGIYNEQFF. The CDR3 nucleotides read TGTGCCAGCAGCAAACAACCGGGACTAGGAATCTACAATGAGCAGTTCTTC.

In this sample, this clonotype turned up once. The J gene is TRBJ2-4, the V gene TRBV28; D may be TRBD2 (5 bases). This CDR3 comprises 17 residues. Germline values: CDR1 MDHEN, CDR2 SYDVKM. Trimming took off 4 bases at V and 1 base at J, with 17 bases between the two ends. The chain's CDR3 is CASSSSGGGLAKNIQYF. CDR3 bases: TGTGCCAGCAGTTCTTCAGGAGGCGGTCTTGCCAAAAACATTCAGTACTTC.

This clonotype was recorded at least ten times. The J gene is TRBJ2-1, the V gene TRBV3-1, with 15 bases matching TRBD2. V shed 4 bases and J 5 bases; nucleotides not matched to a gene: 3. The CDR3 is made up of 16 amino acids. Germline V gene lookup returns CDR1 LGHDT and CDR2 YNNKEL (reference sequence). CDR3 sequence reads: CASSRGLAGGDNEQFF. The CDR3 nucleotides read TGTGCCAGCAGCCGAGGACTAGCGGGAGGGGACAATGAGCAGTTCTTC.